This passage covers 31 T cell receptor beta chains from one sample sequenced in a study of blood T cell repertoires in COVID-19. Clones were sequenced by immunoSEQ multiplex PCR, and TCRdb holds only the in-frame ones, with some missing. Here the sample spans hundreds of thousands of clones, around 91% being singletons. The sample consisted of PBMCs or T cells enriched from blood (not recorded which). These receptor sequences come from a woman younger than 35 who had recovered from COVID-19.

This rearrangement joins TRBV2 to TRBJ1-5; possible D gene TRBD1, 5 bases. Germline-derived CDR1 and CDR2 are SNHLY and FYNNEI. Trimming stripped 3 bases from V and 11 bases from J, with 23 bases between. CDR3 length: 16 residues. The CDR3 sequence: CASSDMWGLDMVAQHF. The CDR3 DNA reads TGTGCCAGCAGTGACATGTGGGGACTTGACATGGTGGCCCAGCATTTT.

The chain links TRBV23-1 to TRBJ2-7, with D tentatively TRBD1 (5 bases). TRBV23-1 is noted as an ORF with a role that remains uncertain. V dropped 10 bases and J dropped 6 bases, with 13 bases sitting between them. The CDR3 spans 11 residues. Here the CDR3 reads CATLTACEQYF. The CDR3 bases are TGCGCCACACTGACAGCTTGCGAGCAGTACTTC.

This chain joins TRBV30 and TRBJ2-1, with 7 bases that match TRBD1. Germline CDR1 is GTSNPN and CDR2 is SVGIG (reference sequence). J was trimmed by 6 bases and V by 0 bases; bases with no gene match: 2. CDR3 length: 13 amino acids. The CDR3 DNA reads TGTGCCTGGAGTGTGGGACAGCTCAATGAGCAGTTCTTC. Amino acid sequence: CAWSVGQLNEQFF.

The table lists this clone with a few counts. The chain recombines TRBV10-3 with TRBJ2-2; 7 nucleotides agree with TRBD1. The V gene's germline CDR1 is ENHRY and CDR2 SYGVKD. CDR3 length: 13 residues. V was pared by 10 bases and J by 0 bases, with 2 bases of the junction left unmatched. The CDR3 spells CATGTANTGELFF. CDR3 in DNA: TGTGCCACCGGGACAGCGAACACCGGGGAGCTGTTTTTT.

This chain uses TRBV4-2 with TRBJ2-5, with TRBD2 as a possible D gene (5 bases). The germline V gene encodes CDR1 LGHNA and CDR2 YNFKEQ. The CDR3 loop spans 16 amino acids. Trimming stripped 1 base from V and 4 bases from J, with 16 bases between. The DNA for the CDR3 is TGTGCCAGCAGCCAAGCGACGGACGGAGGAGGAGAGACCCAGTACTTC. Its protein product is CASSQATDGGGETQYF.

CDR3 in amino acids: CSVATSGEADTQYF. CDR3 bases: TGCAGCGTTGCTACTAGCGGGGAAGCAGATACGCAGTATTTT. V usage is TRBV29-1 and J usage is TRBJ2-3, with 10 bases fitting TRBD2. This CDR3 has 14 amino acids. Trimming removed 4 bases from V and 4 bases from J; junction bases left unmatched: 5. CDR1 and CDR2 (germline): SQVTM, ANQGSEA.

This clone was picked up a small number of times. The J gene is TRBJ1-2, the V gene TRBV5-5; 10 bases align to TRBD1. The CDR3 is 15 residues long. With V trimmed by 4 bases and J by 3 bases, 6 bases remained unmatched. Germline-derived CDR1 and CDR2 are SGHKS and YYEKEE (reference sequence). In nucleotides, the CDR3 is TGTGCCAGCAGCCCTCGGGACAGGGGCGACTATGGCTACACCTTC. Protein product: CASSPRDRGDYGYTF.

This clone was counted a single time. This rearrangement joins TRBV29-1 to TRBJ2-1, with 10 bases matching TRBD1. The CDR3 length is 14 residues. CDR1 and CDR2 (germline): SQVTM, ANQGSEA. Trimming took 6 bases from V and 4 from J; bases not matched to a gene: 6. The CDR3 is CSVSGTGVYNEQFF. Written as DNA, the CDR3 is TGCAGCGTCTCCGGGACAGGGGTTTACAATGAGCAGTTCTTC.

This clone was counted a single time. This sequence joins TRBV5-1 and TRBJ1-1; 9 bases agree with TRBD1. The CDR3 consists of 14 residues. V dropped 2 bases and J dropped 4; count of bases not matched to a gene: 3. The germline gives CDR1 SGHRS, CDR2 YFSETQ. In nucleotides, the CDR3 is TGCGCCAGCAGCTTAGGGACAGGGAGCACTGAAGCTTTCTTT. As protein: CASSLGTGSTEAFF. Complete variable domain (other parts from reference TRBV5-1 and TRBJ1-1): KAGVTQTPRYLIKTRGQQVTLSCSPISGHRSVSWYQQTPGQGLQFLFEYFSETQRNKGNFPGRFSGRQFSNSRSEMNVSTLELGDSALYLCASSLGTGSTEAFFGQGTRLTVV.

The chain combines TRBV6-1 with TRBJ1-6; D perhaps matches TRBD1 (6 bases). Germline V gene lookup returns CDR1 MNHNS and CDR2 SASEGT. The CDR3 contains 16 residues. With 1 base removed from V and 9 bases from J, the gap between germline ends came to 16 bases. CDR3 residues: CASSEGEGRGGSPLHF. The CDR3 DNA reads TGTGCCAGCAGTGAAGGGGAGGGCAGGGGAGGTTCACCCCTCCACTTT.

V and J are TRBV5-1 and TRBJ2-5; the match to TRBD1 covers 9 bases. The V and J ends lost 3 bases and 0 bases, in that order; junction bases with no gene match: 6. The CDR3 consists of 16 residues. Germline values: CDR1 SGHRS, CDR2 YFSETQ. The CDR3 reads CASSYGQGTHQETQYF. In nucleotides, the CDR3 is TGCGCCAGCAGCTATGGACAGGGGACTCACCAAGAGACCCAGTACTTC. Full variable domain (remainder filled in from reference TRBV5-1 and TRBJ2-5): KAGVTQTPRYLIKTRGQQVTLSCSPISGHRSVSWYQQTPGQGLQFLFEYFSETQRNKGNFPGRFSGRQFSNSRSEMNVSTLELGDSALYLCASSYGQGTHQETQYFGPGTRLLVL.

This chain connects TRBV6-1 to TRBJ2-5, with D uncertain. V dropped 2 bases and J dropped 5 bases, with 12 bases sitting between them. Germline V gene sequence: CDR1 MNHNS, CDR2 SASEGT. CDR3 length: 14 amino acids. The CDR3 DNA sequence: TGTGCCAGCAGTGAATCGGCCGGCGGCGAGACCCAGTACTTC. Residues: CASSESAGGETQYF.

This chain's CDR3 is CAWTDGGGGYTF. DNA for the CDR3: TGTGCCTGGACCGACGGGGGGGGCGGCTACACCTTC. V is TRBV30 and J is TRBJ1-2, with a weak D call TRBD1 (6 bases). The V gene's germline CDR1 is GTSNPN and CDR2 SVGIG (reference sequence). Trimming cost V 4 bases and J 8 bases, with 14 bases left between them. The CDR3 has 12 amino acids.

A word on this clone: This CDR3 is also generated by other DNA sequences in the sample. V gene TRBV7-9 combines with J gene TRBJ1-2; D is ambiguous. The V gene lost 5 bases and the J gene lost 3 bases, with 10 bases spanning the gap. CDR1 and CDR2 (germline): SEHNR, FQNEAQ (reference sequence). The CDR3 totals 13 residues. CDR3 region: CASSPVTDYGYTF. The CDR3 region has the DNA TGTGCCAGCAGCCCCGTCACAGACTATGGCTACACCTTC.

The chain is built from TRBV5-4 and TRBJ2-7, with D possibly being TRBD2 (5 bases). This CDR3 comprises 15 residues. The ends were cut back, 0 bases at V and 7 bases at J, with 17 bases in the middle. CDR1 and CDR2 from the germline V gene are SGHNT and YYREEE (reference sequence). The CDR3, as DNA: TGTGCCAGCAGCTTGGGAGGGAGCCCACGAGAAGAGCAGTACTTC. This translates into CASSLGGSPREEQYF.

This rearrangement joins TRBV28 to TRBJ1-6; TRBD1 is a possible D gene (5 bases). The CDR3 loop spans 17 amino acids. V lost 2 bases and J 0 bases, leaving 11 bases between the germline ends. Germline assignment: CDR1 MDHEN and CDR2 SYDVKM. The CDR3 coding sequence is TGTGCCAGCAGTTTAGACCTCAGGGCCTCCTATAATTCACCCCTCCACTTT. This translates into CASSLDLRASYNSPLHF. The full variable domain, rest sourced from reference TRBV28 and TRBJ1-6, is DVKVTQSSRYLVKRTGEKVFLECVQDMDHENMFWYRQDPGLGLRLIYFSYDVKMKEKGDIPEGYSVSREKKERFSLILESASTNQTSMYLCASSLDLRASYNSPLHFGNGTRLTVT.

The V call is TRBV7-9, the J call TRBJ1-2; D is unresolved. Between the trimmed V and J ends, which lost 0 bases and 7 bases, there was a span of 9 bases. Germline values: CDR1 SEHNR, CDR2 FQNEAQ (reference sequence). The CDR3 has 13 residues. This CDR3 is CASSLANSFGYTF. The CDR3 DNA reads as TGTGCCAGCAGCTTAGCGAACAGTTTTGGCTACACCTTC.

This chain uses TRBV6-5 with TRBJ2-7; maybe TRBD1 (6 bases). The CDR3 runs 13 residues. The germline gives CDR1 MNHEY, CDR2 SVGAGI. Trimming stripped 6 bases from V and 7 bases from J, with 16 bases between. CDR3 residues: CASRLSTGQEQYF. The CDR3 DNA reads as TGTGCCAGCAGACTTTCAACAGGGCAAGAGCAGTACTTC.

The CDR3, as DNA: TGTGCCAGCAGCCTACGTGTACTGGGGCATCAGCCCCAGCATTTT. It is translated as CASSLRVLGHQPQHF. V and J are TRBV7-2 and TRBJ1-5; tentative D call: TRBD1 (5 bases). Trimming took 5 bases from V and 5 from J, leaving 16 bases between them. Germline V CDR1 and CDR2: SGHTA, FQGNSA. This CDR3 is built from 15 residues.

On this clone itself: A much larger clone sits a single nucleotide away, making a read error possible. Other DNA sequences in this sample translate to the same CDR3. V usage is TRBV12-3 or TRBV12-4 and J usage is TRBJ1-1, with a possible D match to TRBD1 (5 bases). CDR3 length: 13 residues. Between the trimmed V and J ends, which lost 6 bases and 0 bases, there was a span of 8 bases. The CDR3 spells CASSLTVNTEAFF. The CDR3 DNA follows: TGTGCCAGCAGCTTGACAGTGAACACTGAAGCTTTCTTT.

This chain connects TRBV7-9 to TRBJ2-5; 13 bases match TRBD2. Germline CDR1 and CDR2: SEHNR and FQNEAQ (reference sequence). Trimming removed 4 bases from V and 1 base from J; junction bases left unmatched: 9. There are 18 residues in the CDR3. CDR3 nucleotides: TGTGCCAGCAGCTCTGGGACTAGCGGGGCGGGGGTCCAAGAGACCCAGTACTTC. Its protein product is CASSSGTSGAGVQETQYF.

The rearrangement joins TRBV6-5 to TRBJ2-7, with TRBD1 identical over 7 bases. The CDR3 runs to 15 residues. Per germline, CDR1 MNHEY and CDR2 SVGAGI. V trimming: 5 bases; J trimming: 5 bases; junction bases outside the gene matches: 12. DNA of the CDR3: TGTGCCAGCAGTCGAAGACAGGGCGGGTATCACGAGCAGTACTTC. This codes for CASSRRQGGYHEQYF.

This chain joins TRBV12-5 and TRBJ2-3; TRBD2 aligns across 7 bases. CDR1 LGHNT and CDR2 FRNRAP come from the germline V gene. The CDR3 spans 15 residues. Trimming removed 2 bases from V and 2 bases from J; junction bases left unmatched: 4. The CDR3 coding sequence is TGTGCTAGTGGTTTGCGGGACTATATCACAGATACGCAGTATTTT. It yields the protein CASGLRDYITDTQYF.

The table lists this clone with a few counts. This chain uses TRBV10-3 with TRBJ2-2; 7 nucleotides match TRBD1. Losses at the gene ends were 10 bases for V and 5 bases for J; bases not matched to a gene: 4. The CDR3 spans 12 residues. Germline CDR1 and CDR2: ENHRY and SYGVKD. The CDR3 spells CATGQKTGELFF. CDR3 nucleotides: TGTGCCACGGGACAGAAAACCGGGGAGCTGTTTTTT.

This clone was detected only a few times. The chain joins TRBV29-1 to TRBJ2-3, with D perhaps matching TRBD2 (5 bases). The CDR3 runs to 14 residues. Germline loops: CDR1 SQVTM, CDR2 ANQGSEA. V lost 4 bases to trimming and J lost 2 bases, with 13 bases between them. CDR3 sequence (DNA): TGCAGCGTTGTATACCCGCGGGCCACAGATACGCAGTATTTT. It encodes CSVVYPRATDTQYF.

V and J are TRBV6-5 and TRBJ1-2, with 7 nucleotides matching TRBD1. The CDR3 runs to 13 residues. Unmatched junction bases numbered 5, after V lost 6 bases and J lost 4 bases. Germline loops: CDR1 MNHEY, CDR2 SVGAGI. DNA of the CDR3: TGTGCCAGCAGACAGGGGCACCTCTATGGCTACACCTTC. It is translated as CASRQGHLYGYTF.

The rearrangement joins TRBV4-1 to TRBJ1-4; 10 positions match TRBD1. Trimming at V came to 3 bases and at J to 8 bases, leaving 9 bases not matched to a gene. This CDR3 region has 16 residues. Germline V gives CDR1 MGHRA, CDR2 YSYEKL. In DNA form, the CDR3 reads TGCGCCAGCAGCCACGACAGGGGGCGGTTTAAAGAAAAACTGTTTTTT. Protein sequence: CASSHDRGRFKEKLFF.

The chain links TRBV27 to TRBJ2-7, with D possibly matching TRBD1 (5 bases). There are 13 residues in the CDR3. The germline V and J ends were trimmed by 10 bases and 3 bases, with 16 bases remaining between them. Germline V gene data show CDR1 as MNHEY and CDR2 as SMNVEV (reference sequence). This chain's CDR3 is CATARQSSYEQYF. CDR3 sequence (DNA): TGTGCCACCGCAAGACAGTCGAGCTACGAGCAGTACTTC.

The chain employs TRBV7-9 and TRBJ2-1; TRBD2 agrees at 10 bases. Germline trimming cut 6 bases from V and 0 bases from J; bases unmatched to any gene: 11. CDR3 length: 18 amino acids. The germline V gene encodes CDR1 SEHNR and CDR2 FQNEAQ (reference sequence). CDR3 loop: CASSFSGGFTSSYNEQFF. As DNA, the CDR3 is TGTGCCAGCAGTTTTAGCGGGGGGTTCACGAGCTCCTACAATGAGCAGTTCTTC.

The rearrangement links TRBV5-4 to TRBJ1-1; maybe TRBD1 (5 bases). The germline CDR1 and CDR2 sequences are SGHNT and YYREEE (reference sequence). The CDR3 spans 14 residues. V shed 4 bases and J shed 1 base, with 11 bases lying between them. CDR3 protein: CASSKGIQNTEAFF. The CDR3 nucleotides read TGTGCCAGCAGCAAGGGGATACAGAACACTGAAGCTTTCTTT.

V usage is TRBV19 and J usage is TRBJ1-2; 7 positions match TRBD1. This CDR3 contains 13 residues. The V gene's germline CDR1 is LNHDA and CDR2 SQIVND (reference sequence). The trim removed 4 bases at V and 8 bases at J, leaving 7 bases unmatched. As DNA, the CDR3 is TGTGCCAGTAGTAAGGACAGGCCCCTCGGCTACACCTTC. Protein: CASSKDRPLGYTF.